These T cell receptor beta chains were read from a single sample in a study of cytotoxic CD8 clonotypes in ibrutinib-treated CLL. TCRdb's copy holds only in-frame clones and misses some; the assay was immunoSEQ multiplex PCR. The repertoire holds 140,000 or so clones, with about 79% as singletons. The sample here was PBMCs, taken after 12 months of ibrutinib treatment. Receptor source: a human donor with chronic lymphocytic leukemia. CDR3s include the opening cysteine and the closing phenylalanine or tryptophan. D genes are given only for firm matches. Clone size is given for some rows only: seen once, a few or many times, or a class if the clone is expanded.

>TRBD2|TRBV5-1|-|TRBJ2-2
CASSWTSGSGTGELFF
TGCGCCAGCAGCTGGACGAGCGGGAGCGGAACCGGGGAGCTGTTTTTT
>TRBD2|TRBV18|-|TRBJ2-1
CASSPFEVAGANEQFF
TGTGCCAGCTCTCCCTTCGAGGTAGCGGGAGCCAATGAGCAGTTCTTC
>-|TRBV11-1|-|TRBJ2-7
CASSSLVDNYEQYF
TGTGCCAGCAGCTCCCTTGTTGATAACTACGAGCAGTACTTC
>-|TRBV7-3|-|TRBJ1-1
CASSAGGDTEAFF
TGTGCCAGCAGCGCCGGCGGGGACACTGAAGCTTTCTTT
>-|TRBV6-1|-|TRBJ2-7
CASRIGAGSYEQYF
TGTGCCAGCAGAATCGGAGCAGGGTCCTACGAGCAGTACTTC
>-|TRBV7-2|-|TRBJ1-2
CASSLLESYGYTF
TGTGCCAGCAGCTTATTGGAGAGCTATGGCTACACCTTC
>-|TRBV7-9|-|TRBJ2-1
CASSPRGVGQFF
TGTGCCAGCAGCCCACGAGGGGTCGGGCAGTTCTTC
>-|TRBV9|-|TRBJ2-7
CASSVGLVGYEQYF
TGTGCCAGCAGCGTAGGGCTAGTCGGTTACGAGCAGTACTTC
>-|TRBV4-3|-|TRBJ2-1
CASSPVAESSYNEQFF
TGCGCCAGCAGCCCGGTAGCAGAAAGCTCCTACAATGAGCAGTTCTTC
>-|TRBV27|-|TRBJ2-7
CASSDRGLAHSYEQYF
TGTGCCAGCAGCGACCGGGGCCTAGCCCACTCCTACGAGCAGTACTTC
>TRBD2|TRBV5-1|once|TRBJ2-2
CASSSTSGRAGELFF
TGCGCCAGCAGCTCGACTAGCGGGAGGGCCGGGGAGCTGTTTTTT
>-|TRBV15|-|TRBJ1-1
CATSRDLTEAFF
TGTGCCACCAGCAGAGATCTAACTGAAGCTTTCTTT
>-|TRBV6-6|-|TRBJ1-2
CASSYQSATNYGYTF
TGTGCCAGCAGTTACCAATCAGCTACTAACTATGGCTACACCTTC
>-|TRBV19|-|TRBJ2-5
CASMGGRSLETQYF
TGTGCCAGTATGGGGGGGCGGAGTTTGGAGACCCAGTACTTC
>-|TRBV30|-|TRBJ2-7
CAWRGLEQYF
TGTGCCTGGCGGGGGCTCGAGCAGTACTTC
>-|TRBV6-1|few|TRBJ2-7
CASSGLNYEQYF
TGTGCCAGCAGTGGACTCAATTACGAGCAGTACTTC
>TRBD1|TRBV10-3|-|TRBJ1-4
CAIRDRGREKLFF
TGTGCCATCAGGGACAGGGGGCGGGAAAAACTGTTTTTT
>-|TRBV7-2|-|TRBJ1-5
CASSFLPGGPLQPQHF
TGTGCCAGCAGTTTCCTGCCCGGGGGACCGTTGCAGCCCCAGCATTTT
>-|TRBV5-1|-|TRBJ1-1
CASSFGSTDTEAFF
TGCGCCAGCAGCTTTGGGAGTACGGACACTGAAGCTTTCTTT
>-|TRBV27|once|TRBJ2-1
CASRVQGTRSNNEQFF
TGTGCCAGCAGGGTTCAGGGGACGAGGAGTAACAATGAGCAGTTCTTC
>TRBD2|TRBV5-4|once|TRBJ2-3
CASSLGTSGTDTQYF
TGTGCCAGCAGCTTGGGGACTAGCGGTACAGATACGCAGTATTTT
>TRBD2|TRBV7-9|-|TRBJ2-7
CASSLSAGVGYEQYF
TGTGCCAGCAGCTTATCGGCGGGAGTGGGTTACGAGCAGTACTTC
>TRBD1|TRBV4-1|-|TRBJ2-5
CASSQEGHRGFQETQYF
TGCGCCAGCAGCCAAGAAGGTCACAGGGGCTTCCAAGAGACCCAGTACTTC
>TRBD1|TRBV28|-|TRBJ2-7
CASRPGQQAYEQYF
TGTGCCAGCAGACCGGGACAGCAAGCCTACGAGCAGTACTTC
>-|TRBV2|-|TRBJ2-5
CASTPGLPQGTQYF
TGTGCCAGCACCCCCGGGCTCCCCCAGGGAACCCAGTACTTC
>-|TRBV30|-|TRBJ2-5
CAWDMNQETQYF
TGTGCCTGGGACATGAACCAAGAGACCCAGTACTTC
>-|TRBV9|-|TRBJ1-1
CASSSRRGALNTEAFF
TGTGCCAGCAGCAGCAGGCGAGGAGCCCTGAACACTGAAGCTTTCTTT
>-|TRBV7-8|few|TRBJ1-2
CASSLSRINYGYTF
TGTGCCAGCAGCTTATCCAGGATTAACTATGGCTACACCTTC
>TRBD2|TRBV6-1|-|TRBJ2-7
CASSSLAGVRNEQYF
TGTGCCAGCAGTTCTCTAGCGGGAGTAAGGAACGAGCAGTACTTC
>-|TRBV27|-|TRBJ2-7
CASSLYWTDPYEQYF
TGTGCCAGCAGTTTATATTGGACAGACCCCTACGAGCAGTACTTC
>TRBD2|TRBV7-2|once|TRBJ2-4
CASSLMAGVNIQYF
TGTGCCAGCAGCTTAATGGCGGGAGTAAACATTCAGTACTTC
>-|TRBV6-5|-|TRBJ1-2
CASNPGGSYGYTF
TGTGCCAGCAATCCCGGTGGCTCCTATGGCTACACCTTC
>TRBD2|TRBV4-1|-|TRBJ2-7
CASSRDLAGGFYEQYF
TGCGCCAGCAGCCGAGATTTAGCGGGAGGGTTTTACGAGCAGTACTTC
>-|TRBV6-6|-|TRBJ1-2
CASSYGGMDGYTF
TGTGCCAGCAGTTACGGGGGAATGGATGGCTACACCTTC
>-|TRBV5-6|-|TRBJ1-1
CASSFGHLVLEAFF
TGTGCCAGCAGCTTTGGACACCTCGTACTTGAAGCTTTCTTT
>TRBD1|TRBV7-6|-|TRBJ1-2
CASSLGDRGYGYTF
TGTGCCAGCAGCTTAGGAGACAGGGGTTATGGCTACACCTTC
>TRBD2|TRBV5-4|-|TRBJ2-3
CASSLAPLAADTQYF
TGTGCCAGCAGCTTGGCTCCACTAGCGGCAGATACGCAGTATTTT
>-|TRBV10-3|once|TRBJ2-1
CAISDLQSLNEQFF
TGTGCCATCAGTGACCTCCAATCGCTTAATGAGCAGTTCTTC
>TRBD2|TRBV5-1|-|TRBJ2-1
CASTYVAGGDEQFF
TGCGCCAGCACCTATGTGGCGGGAGGGGATGAGCAGTTCTTC
>-|TRBV25-1|-|TRBJ1-1
CASSRGNTEAFF
TGTGCCAGCAGTCGAGGGAACACTGAAGCTTTCTTT